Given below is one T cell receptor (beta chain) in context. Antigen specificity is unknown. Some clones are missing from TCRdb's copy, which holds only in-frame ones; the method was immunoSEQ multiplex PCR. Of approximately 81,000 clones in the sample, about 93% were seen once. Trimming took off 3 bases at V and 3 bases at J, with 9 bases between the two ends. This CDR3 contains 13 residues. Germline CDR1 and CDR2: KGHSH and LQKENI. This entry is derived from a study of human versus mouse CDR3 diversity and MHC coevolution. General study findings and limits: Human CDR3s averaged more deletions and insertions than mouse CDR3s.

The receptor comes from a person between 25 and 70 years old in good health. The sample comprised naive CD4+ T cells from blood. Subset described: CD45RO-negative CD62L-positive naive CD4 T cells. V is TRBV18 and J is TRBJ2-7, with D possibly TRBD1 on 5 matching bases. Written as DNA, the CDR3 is TGTGCCAGCTCACCGACAGAGATCTACGAGCAGTACTTC. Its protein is CASSPTEIYEQYF.